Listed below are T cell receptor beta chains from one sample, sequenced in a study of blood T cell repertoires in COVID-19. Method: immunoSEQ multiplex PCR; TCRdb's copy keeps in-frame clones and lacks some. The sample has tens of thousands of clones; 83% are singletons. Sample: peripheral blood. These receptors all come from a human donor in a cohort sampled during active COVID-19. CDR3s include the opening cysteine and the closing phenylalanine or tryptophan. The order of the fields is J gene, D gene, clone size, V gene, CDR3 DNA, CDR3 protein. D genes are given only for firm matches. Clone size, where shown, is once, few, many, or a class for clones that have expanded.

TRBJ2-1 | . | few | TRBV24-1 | TGTGCCACCAGTGACGGCGGAACGATGCACAATGAGCAGTTCTTC | CATSDGGTMHNEQFF
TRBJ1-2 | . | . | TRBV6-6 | TGTGCCAGCAGTCAGGGGATAGGCTACACCTTC | CASSQGIGYTF
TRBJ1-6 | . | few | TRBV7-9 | TGTGCCAGCAGCTTCTCCGGTACCTATAATTCACCCCTCCACTTT | CASSFSGTYNSPLHF
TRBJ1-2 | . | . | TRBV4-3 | TGCGCCAGCAGCCAAGATTTTGGGGGGATCTATGGCTACACCTTC | CASSQDFGGIYGYTF
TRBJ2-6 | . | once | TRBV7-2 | TGTGCCAGCAGCTTCTCTATCTCTGGGGCCAACGTCCTGACTTTC | CASSFSISGANVLTF
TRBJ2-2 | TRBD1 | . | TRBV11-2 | TGTGCCAGCAGCCCATGGACAGGCCGGGACACCGGGGAGCTGTTTTTT | CASSPWTGRDTGELFF
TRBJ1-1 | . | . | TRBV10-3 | TGTGCCATCAGTGTCGACTCGGGCACTGAAGCTTTCTTT | CAISVDSGTEAFF
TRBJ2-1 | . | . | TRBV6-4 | TGTGCCAGCAGTGACGGTTTCGGGGTTCTGTTCTTC | CASSDGFGVLFF
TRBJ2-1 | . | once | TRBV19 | TGTGCCAGCGGTGGGGGGGCCACCTACAATGAGCAGTTCTTC | CASGGGATYNEQFF
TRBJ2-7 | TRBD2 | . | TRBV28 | TGTGCCAGCAGACTAGCGGGGTCTGCCTCCTACGAGCAGTACTTC | CASRLAGSASYEQYF
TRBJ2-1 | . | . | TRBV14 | TGTGCCAGCAGCCAAGAAACAGGCGCCTTTTACAATGAGCAGTTCTTC | CASSQETGAFYNEQFF
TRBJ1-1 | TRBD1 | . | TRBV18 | TGTGCCAGCTCACTGGGCGGGACAGGATTGAACACTGAAGCTTTCTTT | CASSLGGTGLNTEAFF
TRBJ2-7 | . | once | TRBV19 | TGTGCCAGTAGTATGCCGTTGGACAGTTTAGTCGAGCAGTACTTC | CASSMPLDSLVEQYF